This T cell receptor (beta chain) was obtained from a study of blood T cell repertoires in COVID-19. About the research overall: There were acute and convalescent COVID-19 samples, and they came from the United States, Italy and Spain.

The protocol was immunoSEQ multiplex PCR, while the TCRdb copy is restricted to in-frame clones and leaves out a portion. This table holds roughly 330,000 clones, more than 70% found once. Germline CDR1 reads SNHLY; CDR2 reads FYNNEI. The CDR3 totals 16 residues. Trimming removed 5 bases from V and 2 bases from J; junction bases left unmatched: 3. Sequenced material: peripheral blood. The genes are TRBV2 and TRBJ1-6, with 10 bases identical to TRBD1. The TCR sequence derives from a man in his late teens or twenties who had recovered from COVID-19. The CDR3 DNA reads TGTGCCAGCAGTTGGACAGGGGGGACCTATAATTCACCCCTCCACTTT. This translates into CASSWTGGTYNSPLHF.